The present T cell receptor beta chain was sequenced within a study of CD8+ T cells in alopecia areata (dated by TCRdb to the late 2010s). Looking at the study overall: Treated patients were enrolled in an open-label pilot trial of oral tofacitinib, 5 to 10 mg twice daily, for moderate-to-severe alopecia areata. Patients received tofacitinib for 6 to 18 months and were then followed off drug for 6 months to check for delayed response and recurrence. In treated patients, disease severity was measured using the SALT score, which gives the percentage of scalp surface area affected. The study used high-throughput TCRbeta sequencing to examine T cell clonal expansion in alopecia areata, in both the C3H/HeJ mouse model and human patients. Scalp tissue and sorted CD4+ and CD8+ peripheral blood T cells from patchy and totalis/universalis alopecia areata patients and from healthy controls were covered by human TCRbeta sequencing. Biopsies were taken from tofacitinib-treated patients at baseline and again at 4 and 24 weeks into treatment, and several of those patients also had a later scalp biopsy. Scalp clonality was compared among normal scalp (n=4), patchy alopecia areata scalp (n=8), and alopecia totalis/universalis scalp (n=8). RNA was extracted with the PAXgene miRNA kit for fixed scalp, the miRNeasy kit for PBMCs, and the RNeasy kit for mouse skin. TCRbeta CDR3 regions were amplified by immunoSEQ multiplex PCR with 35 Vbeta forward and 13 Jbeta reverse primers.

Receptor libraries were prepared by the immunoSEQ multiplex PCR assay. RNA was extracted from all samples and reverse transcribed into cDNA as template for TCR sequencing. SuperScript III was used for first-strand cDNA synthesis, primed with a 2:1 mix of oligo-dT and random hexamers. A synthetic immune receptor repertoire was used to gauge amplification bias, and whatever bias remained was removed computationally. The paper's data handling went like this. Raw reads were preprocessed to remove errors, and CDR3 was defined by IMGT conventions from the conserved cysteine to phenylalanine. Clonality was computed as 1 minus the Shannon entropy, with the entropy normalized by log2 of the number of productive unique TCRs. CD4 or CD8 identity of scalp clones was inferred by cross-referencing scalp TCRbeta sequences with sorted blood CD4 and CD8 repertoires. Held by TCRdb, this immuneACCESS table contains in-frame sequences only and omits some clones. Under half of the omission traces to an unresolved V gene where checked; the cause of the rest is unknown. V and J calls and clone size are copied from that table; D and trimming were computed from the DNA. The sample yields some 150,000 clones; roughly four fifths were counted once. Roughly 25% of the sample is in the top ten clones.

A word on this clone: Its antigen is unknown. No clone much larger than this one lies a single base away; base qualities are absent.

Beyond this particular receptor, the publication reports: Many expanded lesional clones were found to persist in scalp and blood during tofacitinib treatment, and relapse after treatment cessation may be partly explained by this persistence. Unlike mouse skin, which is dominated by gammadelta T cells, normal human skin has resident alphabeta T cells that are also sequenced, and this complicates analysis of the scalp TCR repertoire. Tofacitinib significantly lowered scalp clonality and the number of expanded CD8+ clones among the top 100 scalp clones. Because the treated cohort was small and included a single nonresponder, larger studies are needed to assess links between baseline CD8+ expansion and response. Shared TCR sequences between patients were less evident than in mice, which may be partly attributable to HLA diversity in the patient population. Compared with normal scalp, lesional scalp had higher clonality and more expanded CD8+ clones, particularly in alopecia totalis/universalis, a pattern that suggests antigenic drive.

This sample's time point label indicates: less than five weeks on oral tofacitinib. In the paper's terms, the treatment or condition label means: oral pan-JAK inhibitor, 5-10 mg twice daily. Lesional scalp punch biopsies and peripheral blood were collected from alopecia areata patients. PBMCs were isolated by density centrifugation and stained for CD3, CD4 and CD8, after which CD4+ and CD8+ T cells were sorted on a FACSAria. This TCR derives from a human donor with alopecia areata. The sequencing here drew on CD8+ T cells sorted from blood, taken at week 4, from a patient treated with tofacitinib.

This receptor has the CDR3 CASSLDWSAQETQYF. The sequenced DNA is TGTGCCAGCAGCTTAGATTGGTCAGCACAAGAGACCCAGTACTTC. The V and J segments used are TRBV7-9 and TRBJ2-5; the D gene assignment is ambiguous. The CDR3 sequence holds 15 residues, the cysteine and phenylalanine included. The read is trimmed to its CDR3 DNA, 45 bases read in frame from base 1. V is cut by 1 base and J by 2 bases, and the space between the germline ends is 11 bases. The germline V gene encodes CDR1 SEHNR and CDR2 FQNEAQ (reference sequence).